These 30 T cell receptor beta chains came from one sample sequenced in a study of tumor-infiltrating lymphocytes in primary liver carcinoma. The investigators made TCR beta cDNA from roughly 0.55 ug total RNA, using a constant-region primer. Investigators got TCR beta libraries out of three nested multiplex PCR rounds, done with slightly modified ARM-PCR. Researchers ran the first two PCR rounds for roughly 11 cycles each with TRBV1-TRBV30 forward primers and a C-beta reverse primer. TCRdb reanalysed the multiplex PCR reads using MiXCR and keeps one entry per CDR3 protein. The data hold fewer than 110,000 distinct CDR3 sequences, with around 73% observed a single time. Investigators took RNA and DNA out together from about 20-30 mg of unsorted bulk tissue. Material: liver tumor tissue from sampling region 2. Subset indicated: tumor region T2, inferior pole. Receptor source: a woman aged 55 to 70 with primary liver carcinoma and hepatitis B virus infection.

This clonotype occurred once. The CDR3 does not close with the conserved phenylalanine or tryptophan, likely indicating a read error. The chain joins TRBV4-1 to TRBJ2-3; no reliable D call. This CDR3 contains 14 residues. Trimming shortened V by 6 bases and J by 3 bases, and 13 bases separated the two germline ends. The V gene's germline CDR1 is MGHRA and CDR2 YSYEKL. The CDR3 sequence: CASSQTIGTDTQYS. CDR3 nucleotide sequence: TGCGCCAGCAGTCAGACGATCGGAACAGATACGCAGTATTCT.

This clonotype occurred a few times. A much larger clone lies a single base off, so this may be a read error. The chain is built from TRBV4-1 and TRBJ2-7; TRBD2 aligns across 7 bases. Germline values: CDR1 MGHRA, CDR2 YSYEKL. The junction had 6 bases not matched to a gene; V was cut back by 1 base and J by 3 bases. CDR3 length: 15 amino acids. CDR3 amino acids: CASSQGGASGYEQYF. DNA of the CDR3: TGCGCCAGCAGCCAAGGCGGGGCTAGCGGCTACGAGCAGTACTTC.

The gene calls are TRBV7-9 and TRBJ2-1; 8 positions match TRBD1. The CDR3 is 14 amino acids. V lost 1 base and J lost 8; bases outside the gene matches: 4. Germline lookup yields CDR1 SEHNR and CDR2 FQNEAQ (reference sequence). CDR3 coding DNA: TGTGCCAGCAGCTTAGGTGACAGGGGCGATGAGCAGTTCTTC. Its translation: CASSLGDRGDEQFF.

About this clonotype itself: The CDR3 end shows no conserved phenylalanine or tryptophan, and so a read error is likely. This chain links TRBV10-2 with TRBJ2-3; 14 nucleotides align to TRBD2. This CDR3 has 18 residues. Germline CDR1 WSHSY, CDR2 SAAADI. The ends lost 7 bases at V and 1 base at J; junction bases unmatched: 10. The CDR3 protein is CASTLGLAGEGGTDTQYL. CDR3 bases: TGCGCCAGCACGCTGGGACTAGCGGGAGAAGGGGGCACAGATACGCAGTATCTT.

The V gene is TRBV7-9, the J gene TRBJ2-1; D call uncertain. V was pared by 0 bases and J by 12 bases, with 21 bases between. Germline V lookup: CDR1 SEHNR, CDR2 FQNEAQ (reference sequence). The CDR3 covers 16 residues. The CDR3 reads CASSLARIGLMDVQFF. The CDR3 coding sequence is TGTGCCAGCAGCTTAGCCCGGATAGGGCTGATGGATGTGCAGTTCTTC.

This chain connects TRBV20-1 to TRBJ1-4, with D hard to call. Trimming left V 0 bases short and J 6 bases short, with 14 bases between. This CDR3 region has 15 residues. Germline CDR1 is DFQATT and CDR2 is SNEGSKA (reference sequence). This CDR3 reads CSARDGEGLDEKLFF. The DNA of the CDR3 is TGCAGTGCTAGAGACGGTGAGGGATTGGATGAAAAACTGTTTTTT.

As for this clonotype: The conserved phenylalanine or tryptophan normally closing the CDR3 is absent here, so this likely arose from a read error. The limits of the CDR3 on the DNA are not certain, so only TCRdb's listed CDR3 is given. The rearrangement joins TRBV11-2 to TRBJ1-2. Ends included, the CDR3 has 15 residues. Looked up from germline, CDR1 is SGHAT and CDR2 is FQNNGV. CDR3 region: CASSLTIEGDGGHTL.

Worth noting for this clonotype: A much larger clone differs from this one at a single base, so this may be a read error. This chain links TRBV28 with TRBJ2-1; perhaps TRBD1 as D (7 bases). The CDR3 sequence is 14 residues long. CDR1 and CDR2 (germline): MDHEN, SYDVKM. CDR3 in DNA: TGTGCCACCAGTTTCAGGGGGGTTTACAATGAGCAGTTCTTC. Translated, it gives CATSFRGVYNEQFF.

On this clonotype itself: At one end the junction does not follow the germline gene, possibly because of a read error. The chain uses TRBV12-3 or TRBV12-4 and TRBJ1-4, with unresolved D. CDR3 length equals 11 residues. The DNA of the CDR3 is TGTGGCAGCATGGGCTTTGAAAAACTGTTTTTT. Residues: CGSMGFEKLFF.

V usage is TRBV4-1 and J usage is TRBJ1-2; no definite D call. The CDR3 length is 13 residues. The germline gives CDR1 MGHRA, CDR2 YSYEKL. V gave up 0 bases and J gave up 8 bases, with 10 bases separating them. CDR3 loop: CASSQDIGEGYTF. The CDR3 nucleotides are TGCGCCAGCAGCCAAGATATCGGGGAAGGCTACACCTTC.

This chain connects TRBV7-9 to TRBJ2-7; D is uncertain. With 5 bases removed from V and 2 bases from J, the gap between germline ends came to 13 bases. The CDR3 loop spans 14 amino acids. Germline V gene data show CDR1 as SEHNR and CDR2 as FQNEAQ (reference sequence). The CDR3 reads CASSTQTEPYEQYF. DNA of the CDR3: TGTGCCAGCAGCACCCAGACGGAACCCTACGAGCAGTACTTC.

Concerning this clonotype: This sequence may be a read error, since a much larger clone differs from it by one base. The chain joins TRBV7-9 to TRBJ2-5; weak D call: TRBD2 (7 bases). This CDR3 has 15 amino acids. CDR1 is SEHNR, CDR2 FQNEAQ, per germline (reference sequence). V shed 5 bases and J shed 5 bases, with 18 bases lying between them. CDR3 nucleotide sequence: TGTGCCAGCAGCAGGGGGGGTGTCGGGGAGGAGACCCAGTACTTC. This gives the protein CASSRGGVGEETQYF.

Points on this clonotype: The junction and the germline gene differ at one end; a read error may be behind it. J is TRBJ2-5 and V is TRBV5-8; 11 bases map to TRBD1. The CDR3 runs 15 residues. CDR1 is SGHTS and CDR2 is YDEGEE in the germline V gene. The CDR3 sequence: CASSFRTGGVETKYF. For the CDR3, the DNA is TGTGCCAGCAGCTTCCGGACAGGGGGCGTGGAGACCAAGTATTTC.

Of note for this clonotype: Given a much more abundant clone one base away, this may be a read error. The chain combines TRBV10-1 with TRBJ1-2; D is undetermined. This CDR3 is built from 13 residues. V lost 3 bases to trimming and J lost 3 bases, with 8 bases between them. The germline V gene has CDR1 WNHNN and CDR2 SYGVQD (reference sequence). Here the CDR3 reads CASSDSRDYGYTF. DNA for the CDR3: TGCGCCAGCAGTGACAGCCGAGACTATGGCTACACCTTC.

This clonotype is a singleton in its sample. This chain uses TRBV11-3 with TRBJ2-1, with 8 positions matching TRBD2. The assigned J gene may be wrong: the sequence end matches TRBJ2-7 better. Looked up from germline, CDR1 is SGHNT and CDR2 is YENEEA. CDR3 size: 15 residues. CDR3 sequence reads: CASSIGTSGKLEQYF. CDR3 nucleotides: TGTGCCAGCAGCATAGGAACTAGCGGAAAGCTTGAGCAGTACTTC.

Of note for this clonotype: Lacking the conserved final phenylalanine or tryptophan, this CDR3 likely reflects a read error. The gene calls are TRBV7-9 and TRBJ2-2, with TRBD2 matching 8 bases. The CDR3 covers 15 residues. Trimming took 0 bases from V and 9 from J; bases not matched to a gene: 6. Germline assignment: CDR1 SEHNR and CDR2 FQNEAQ (reference sequence). The CDR3 loop is CASSLALSGTRELFS. CDR3 in DNA: TGTGCCAGCAGCTTAGCCCTTAGCGGGACAAGGGAGCTGTTTTCT.

This clonotype was recorded a few times. A much larger clonotype is one base distant, so this may be a read error. The rearrangement joins TRBV6-5 to TRBJ2-1; D is unclear. The ends were cut back, 10 bases at V and 12 bases at J, with 16 bases in the middle. The germline V gene encodes CDR1 MNHEY and CDR2 SVGAGI. CDR3 length: 11 residues. CDR3 residues: CANTDVGRQFF. DNA of the CDR3: TGTGCCAACACCGACGTGGGTCGGCAGTTCTTC.

With respect to this clonotype: Likely a read error: the CDR3 ends without its conserved phenylalanine or tryptophan. The V call is TRBV6-6, the J call TRBJ2-5; 12 positions match TRBD2. Germline CDR1 MNHNY, CDR2 SVGAGI (reference sequence). The CDR3 length is 17 residues. The CDR3 loop is CASSNPRTSGTGETQYL. The CDR3 nucleotides are TGCGCCAGTAGCAACCCACGGACTAGCGGGACGGGAGAGACCCAGTACTTA.

Regarding this clonotype: The junction shows a germline mismatch at one end, possibly a read error. The J gene is TRBJ2-7, the V gene TRBV11-3, with 10 bases matching TRBD2. This CDR3 is built from 20 residues. Germline V gene data show CDR1 as SGHNT and CDR2 as YENEEA. This CDR3 reads CAGSLEASGRHLRTAYERYF. DNA for the CDR3: TGTGCCGGCAGCTTAGAAGCTAGCGGGAGACATCTTCGGACAGCCTACGAACGGTACTTC.

The chain joins TRBV29-1 to TRBJ2-3; D may be TRBD2 (6 bases). CDR3 length: 14 residues. The V end lost 6 bases, the J end lost 1 base, and 14 bases lay between the germline ends. CDR1 and CDR2 (germline): SQVTM, ANQGSEA. The CDR3 DNA sequence: TGCAGCGTGTCTTGTGAGCGGGGCACAGATACGCAGTATTTT. It codes for CSVSCERGTDTQYF.

With respect to this clonotype: One end of the junction is discordant with germline, which a read error may explain. The genes are TRBV29-1 and TRBJ2-7, with 8 bases identical to TRBD1. CDR3 length equals 15 residues. Germline V gene data show CDR1 as SQVTM and CDR2 as ANQGSEA. The DNA for the CDR3 is TGCAGCCTCCGACGGACAGGGACTTCTGGCTACGAGCAGTGCTTC. It encodes CSLRRTGTSGYEQCF.

The chain is built from TRBV6-1 and TRBJ1-4; possibly TRBD1 for D (6 bases). The CDR3 runs to 14 residues. Germline values: CDR1 MNHNS, CDR2 SASEGT. Trimming took 1 base from V and 7 from J, leaving 10 bases between them. CDR3 residues: CASSEGQALEKLFF. The CDR3 DNA reads TGTGCCAGCAGTGAAGGACAGGCTCTTGAAAAACTGTTTTTT.

In this sample, this clonotype turned up many times. The CDR3 DNA follows: TGCGCCAGCAGCTTGGATGCCCAGAACTATGGCTACACCTTC. Translated, it gives CASSLDAQNYGYTF. The V call is TRBV5-1, the J call TRBJ1-2; D is undetermined. Germline V lookup: CDR1 SGHRS, CDR2 YFSETQ. This CDR3 comprises 14 residues. Between the trimmed V and J ends, which lost 0 bases and 2 bases, there was a span of 8 bases.

This chain connects TRBV29-1 to TRBJ2-3; D might be TRBD1 (6 bases). The CDR3 totals 14 residues. Per the germline V gene, CDR1 is SQVTM and CDR2 is ANQGSEA. Trimming took off 1 base at V and 14 bases at J, with 22 bases between the two ends. The CDR3 sequence is CSVEGGRGADTLYF. The CDR3 DNA reads TGCAGCGTTGAAGGTGGCAGGGGAGCAGATACACTGTATTTT.

This clonotype was detected only once. The genes are TRBV10-2 and TRBJ2-5; 10 nucleotides line up with TRBD2. The J call may not be correct, given that the DNA end is closer to TRBJ2-1. Germline V gene data show CDR1 as WSHSY and CDR2 as SAAADI. The CDR3 runs 15 residues. CDR3 region: CASSESASGSGTQFF. CDR3 DNA sequence: TGCGCCAGCAGTGAATCGGCTAGCGGGAGTGGGACCCAGTTCTTC.

To note about this clonotype: The CDR3 does not close with the conserved phenylalanine or tryptophan, likely indicating a read error. The chain employs TRBV4-1 and TRBJ1-1; perhaps TRBD1 as D (5 bases). V lost 1 base to trimming and J lost 5 bases, with 11 bases between them. This CDR3 region has 14 residues. Germline values: CDR1 MGHRA, CDR2 YSYEKL. As DNA, the CDR3 is TGCGCCAGCAGCCAAGGGACACTGGGGACTGAAGCTTTCTTA. This sequence encodes CASSQGTLGTEAFL.

This clonotype was seen a handful of times. With a much larger clone just one base away, this may be a read error. V usage is TRBV28 and J usage is TRBJ2-5; perhaps TRBD2 as D (5 bases). Germline values: CDR1 MDHEN, CDR2 SYDVKM. The CDR3 is 14 amino acids. CDR3 amino acids: CDSSLWPEEETQYF. CDR3 DNA sequence: TGTGACAGCAGTTTATGGCCGGAGGAAGAGACCCAGTACTTC. Together with reference TRBV28 and TRBJ2-5, the CDR3 gives the full variable domain: DVKVTQSSRYLVKRTGEKVFLECVQDMDHENMFWYRQDPGLGLRLIYFSYDVKMKEKGDIPEGYSVSREKKERFSLILESASTNQTSMYLCDSSLWPEEETQYFGPGTRLLVL.

This CDR3 reads CATSDRPRVNYGYTF. Written as DNA, the CDR3 is TGTGCCACCAGTGACAGGCCTAGGGTCAACTATGGCTACACCTTC. The chain recombines TRBV24-1 with TRBJ1-2; D gene ambiguous. The CDR3 length is 15 residues. Germline assignment: CDR1 KGHDR and CDR2 SFDVKD. With 4 bases removed from V and 2 bases from J, the gap between germline ends came to 13 bases.

This clonotype was detected many times. This chain links TRBV14 with TRBJ1-3; D not resolved. The V gene's germline CDR1 is SGHDN and CDR2 FVKESK. V lost 11 bases and J 0 bases, leaving 14 bases between the germline ends. The CDR3 runs 14 residues. DNA for the CDR3: TGTGCCGAAGAGGAGTGCCTCTCTGGAAACACCATATATTTT. Protein: CAEEECLSGNTIYF.

V and J are TRBV12-3 or TRBV12-4 and TRBJ1-1; the D gene is possibly TRBD1 (5 bases). V lost 9 bases and J lost 4, with 18 bases in between. There are 14 residues in the CDR3. CDR3 DNA sequence: TGTGCCAGTAGATCCCGACGGGGGAGCACTGAAGCTTTCTTT. Protein product: CASRSRRGSTEAFF.